This T cell receptor beta chain was captured in a study of blood T cells in healthy people across ages. Study observations and caveats: In older individuals, TCR beta diversity per million T cells was lower, falling roughly linearly with age. More naive CD4+ cells and higher diversity marked long-lived donors relative to aged donors.

This clonotype was found a few times. Its antigen is as yet unknown. J gave up 2 bases and V 5 bases, and 7 bases lay outside the gene matches. Germline loops: CDR1 SEHNR, CDR2 FQNEAQ (reference sequence). The CDR3 is 18 residues long. Primers used in a second PCR of roughly 7 to 11 cycles were a sample-barcoded 5' primer and a J-beta primer mix. Researchers report that a template-switch adaptor with 12 random nucleotides tagged each cDNA molecule. Each CDR3 protein gets one entry after TCRdb re-called the 5' RACE reads with MiXCR. The sample has about 940,000 distinct CDR3 sequences; roughly 43% are singletons. Every participating donor contributed roughly 10 milliliters of peripheral blood through a draw.

The sample taken for sequencing was blood. The receptor was isolated from a man younger than 40 in good health. This chain connects TRBV7-9 to TRBJ2-1, with 15 bases fitting TRBD2. The CDR3 DNA follows: TGTGCCAGCAGCCCTGGGACTAGCGGGGGGTCCACCTACAATGAGCAGTTCTTC. This translates into CASSPGTSGGSTYNEQFF.